A single TCR beta chain is shown here with its context. Random-hexamer reverse transcription was applied to about 0.45 to 1 ug RNA. Across 54 Vbeta and 13 Jbeta, TCR beta CDR3 was amplified with immunoSEQ multiplex PCR. Using its own MiXCR run on the immunoSEQ multiplex PCR reads, TCRdb lists one record per CDR3 protein. The sample includes tens of thousands of distinct CDR3 sequences, around 94% of them seen just once. This entry belongs to a study of CD8 T cells in Susac syndrome. Sequencing of TCR beta was undertaken in CD8+ and CD4+ T cells derived from blood. TEMRA cells were FACS-enriched and CD8+ and CD4+ T cells negatively isolated. The trim removed 4 bases at V and 4 bases at J, leaving 9 bases unmatched. Per germline, CDR1 SGHNT and CDR2 YYREEE (reference sequence). The CDR3 spans 16 residues.

The sequence was obtained from a human donor in good health. The chain is built from TRBV5-4 and TRBJ2-1; 9 bases map to TRBD1. The material sequenced was CD8+ T cells from PBMCs. The CDR3 DNA reads TGTGCCAGCAGCATTGGGACAGGGATGGGTTACAATGAGCAGTTCTTC. It specifies CASSIGTGMGYNEQFF.